This T cell receptor (beta chain) was observed in a study of blood T cell repertoires in COVID-19. With 9 bases removed from V and 10 bases from J, the gap between germline ends came to 19 bases. Germline V gives CDR1 SEHNR, CDR2 FQNEAQ (reference sequence). CDR3 length equals 13 residues. Some clones are missing from TCRdb's copy, which holds only in-frame ones; the method was immunoSEQ multiplex PCR. The sample lists about 130,000 clones; approximately 84% were seen once. This clonotype originated in a human donor in a cohort sampled during active COVID-19. This sequence joins TRBV7-9 and TRBJ2-1, with D possibly TRBD1 on 6 matching bases. Sequencing was done on a sample of peripheral blood. The CDR3 reads CASRSQGDGEQFF. CDR3 sequence (DNA): TGTGCCAGTCGCTCACAGGGCGATGGGGAGCAGTTCTTC.